This T cell receptor (beta chain) was captured by sequencing in a study of CD8 T cells in ankylosing spondylitis. Study-level findings and limits: Apparently characteristic of ankylosing spondylitis blood was a TCR beta motif (under ten highly homologous variants). Previous work reported some of these motif variants in the synovial fluid and blood of reactive arthritis.

The length of the CDR3 is 18 residues. Germline CDR1 and CDR2: LGHNA and YSLEER. After removal of 0 bases from V and 6 bases from J, the junction contained 14 bases not matched to a gene. In this sample, this clonotype turned up many times. Antigen specificity is unknown. TCRdb reprocessed the 5' RACE reads via MiXCR and lists one record per CDR3 protein. The sample contains more than 500,000 distinct CDR3 sequences, 5.3% of which appear only once. This chain uses TRBV4-3 with TRBJ1-1; 9 bases are shared with TRBD1. What was sequenced was blood, either unsorted or a sorted T cell fraction (not recorded which). The sequence derives from a male donor with ankylosing spondylitis. CDR3 amino acids: CASSQDGTGRRQDSEAFF. As DNA, the CDR3 is TGCGCCAGCAGCCAAGACGGGACAGGGAGACGTCAAGACTCTGAAGCTTTCTTT.